This TCR beta chain was sequenced during a study of OX40 agonist ivuxolimab in advanced cancers. The study in broad terms: Ivuxolimab was an agonistic, fully human IgG2 monoclonal antibody directed against OX40 (CD134), a costimulatory receptor. Intravenous ivuxolimab was administered to patients every 2 weeks at six dose levels: 0.01, 0.1, 0.3, 1.5, 3 and 10 mg/kg. Of the 50 to 55 patients in dose escalation, 19 had hepatocellular carcinoma, roughly 15 had melanoma, 9 had renal cell carcinoma and 9 had head and neck cancer. In the dose-escalation cohort, 82.7% of patients were male, and the mean age was around 60 years, with a range of about 23 to 80. Prior anti-PD-1, anti-PD-L1 or anti-CTLA-4 therapy was permitted, and about two fifths of dose-escalation patients had received checkpoint inhibitors. Partial responses occurred in three dose-escalation patients: two with cutaneous melanoma and one with hepatocellular carcinoma. Peripheral TCRbeta sequencing was intended to test whether TCR sequence diversity was altered and clonal T-cell expansion was caused by ivuxolimab. The paper describes the monotherapy dose-escalation part (N of about 47 patients) of the phase I trial of ivuxolimab.

The paper's findings and limits, for the study overall: On average, CD8+ T cells showed more expanded clones than CD4+ T cells after ivuxolimab. Clonal expansion of both CD4+ and CD8+ blood T cells was observed from baseline to week 6 at doses 0.1 to 3.0 mg/kg. Low levels of normalized T-cell clonal expansion were also shown by some nonresponding patients. Antigen specificity was not determined for the clonally expanded peripheral T cells. Partial responders in the 0.1-3.0 mg/kg groups had among the lowest normalized peripheral clonal expansion, especially among CD8+ T cells.

As to this clone: The antigen it binds to is not known. It has no much larger one-base neighbor in the sample; base qualities were not kept.

The trial excluded patients who had a history of autoimmune disease or were on systemic immunosuppression. In every dose cohort, peripheral blood was drawn for TCR sequencing at baseline, cycle 4 day 1, and cycle 7 day 1. Samples came from an open-label, multicenter, first-in-human phase I dose-escalation trial of ivuxolimab. Adults with locally advanced or metastatic melanoma, renal cell, hepatocellular, or head and neck squamous cell carcinoma were enrolled in the trial. Before TCR sequencing, CD4+ and CD8+ T cells were separately sorted from peripheral blood. For sequencing of the TCRbeta CDR3 region, genomic DNA was extracted from the sorted cells. The immunoSEQ Assay was used to sequence the TCRbeta CDR3 regions. TCRdb took over this immuneACCESS table, retaining in-frame rearrangements with V and J assigned. Such tables are incomplete; in checked studies, under half of the missing clones stem from an unresolved V gene, and the remainder is unexplained. The sample profile shows 45,000 to 65,000 clones; approximately 75% of them were found once. The ten most abundant clones make up about 0.69% of the sample.

The germline V gene encodes CDR1 SGHVS and CDR2 FQNEAQ. After removal of 5 bases from V and 1 base from J, the junction retains 7 bases not matched to a gene. From the cysteine through the phenylalanine, the CDR3 covers 16 amino acids. CDR3 DNA is the only sequence kept; it has 48 bases, read in frame from the first base. The chain uses TRBV7-8 and TRBJ1-3, with 8 bases in between that match TRBD1. The sample consisted of CD4+ or CD8+ T cells sorted from blood, taken in a trial of the OX40 agonist ivuxolimab. The TCR was taken from an adult with an advanced solid tumor such as melanoma, head and neck, liver or kidney cancer. CDR3 loop: CASSPTGGGSGNTIYF. The bases read TGTGCCAGCAGCCCAACAGGGGGGGGATCTGGAAACACCATATATTTT.